The clone carrying this T cell receptor (beta chain) was observed at least ten times. The antigen is undetermined. The time point was: pre-sensitization, week 0. The sample's treatment: therapeutic diphenylcyclopropenone sensitization with weekly scalp DPC. TCRdb re-analysed the RACE reads in MiXCR, keeping a single row per CDR3 protein. The table records tens of thousands of distinct CDR3 sequences, about 7.6% of them present only once. In germline, CDR1 is SQVTM, CDR2 ANQGSEA. CDR3 length: 13 amino acids. V was clipped by 7 bases and J by 2 bases, with 14 bases between them. The data originate from a study of human T cells and chemical hapten exposure. General observations from the study: The number of TCRs above 1 in 1000 frequency did not change after DPC sensitization.

Sequenced material: whole blood, taken in connection with sensitization to the hapten diphenylcyclopropenone (DPC). The TCR originated in a woman in her 50s with alopecia areata. Some clones in this sample may be carry-over from other donors' samples. The chain joins TRBV29-1 to TRBJ2-5, with D perhaps assigned TRBD1 or TRBD2 (6 bases each). This chain's CDR3 is CSAPGGDQETQYF. As DNA, the CDR3 is TGCAGCGCCCCCGGGGGCGATCAAGAGACCCAGTACTTC.